These 5 T cell receptor beta chains were all obtained from the same sample, sequenced in a study of PD-1 blockade in classical Hodgkin lymphoma. Profiling relied on immunoSEQ multiplex PCR, and the TCRdb table lists in-frame clones only, not all of them. The sample includes 72,000 or so clones, around 93% seen only once; the top ten take more than 6.5%. After autologous stem cell transplantation all patients relapsed, and prior brentuximab vedotin exposure differed between cohorts. Source: peripheral blood mononuclear cells (PBMCs), taken at baseline. These receptors all come from a human donor with classical Hodgkin lymphoma.

This chain connects TRBV15 to TRBJ2-2; weak D call: TRBD2 (6 bases). V was shortened by 0 bases and J by 6 bases, with 14 bases between the two germline ends. CDR3 length equals 16 residues. Germline V gene lookup returns CDR1 LNHNV and CDR2 YYDKDF (reference sequence). The CDR3 sequence: CATSRDSASAAGELFF. Here the CDR3 DNA reads TGTGCCACCAGCAGAGACTCGGCTAGCGCGGCCGGGGAGCTGTTTTTT. Variable domain in full (rest from reference TRBV15 and TRBJ2-2): DAMVIQNPRYQVTQFGKPVTLSCSQTLNHNVMYWYQQKSSQAPKLLFHYYDKDFNNEADTPDNFQSRRPNTSFCFLDIRSPGLGDTAMYLCATSRDSASAAGELFFGEGSRLTVL.

The chain employs TRBV19 and TRBJ1-6; a weak D match, TRBD1 (6 bases). Trimming removed 0 bases from V and 10 bases from J, with 13 bases in between. The CDR3 has 15 residues. Germline loops: CDR1 LNHDA, CDR2 SQIVND (reference sequence). The CDR3 nucleotides read TGTGCCAGTAGTATAGAAGTTGGGGGCTTGTCACCCCTCCACTTT. This encodes CASSIEVGGLSPLHF.

The gene calls are TRBV9 and TRBJ2-3, with D tentatively TRBD1 (6 bases). Per germline, CDR1 SGDLS and CDR2 YYNGEE. Trimming took off 4 bases at V and 2 bases at J, with 11 bases between the two ends. The CDR3 covers 14 residues. CDR3 amino acids: CASSRDRLTDTQYF. For the CDR3, the DNA is TGTGCCAGCAGCCGAGACAGGCTCACAGATACGCAGTATTTT. Looking up the rest from reference TRBV9 and TRBJ2-3 gives the full variable domain: DSGVTQTPKHLITATGQRVTLRCSPRSGDLSVYWYQQSLDQGLQFLIQYYNGEERAKGNILERFSAQQFPDLHSELNLSSLELGDSALYFCASSRDRLTDTQYFGPGTRLTVL.

The chain links TRBV5-4 to TRBJ1-4; possible D gene TRBD1, 5 bases. There are 15 residues in the CDR3. Germline CDR1 and CDR2: SGHNT and YYREEE (reference sequence). Trimming stripped 0 bases from V and 1 base from J, with 7 bases between. CDR3 sequence reads: CASSLGGVTNEKLFF. The CDR3, as DNA: TGTGCCAGCAGCTTGGGAGGGGTAACTAATGAAAAACTGTTTTTT.

This chain connects TRBV2 to TRBJ2-1; D unresolved. CDR3 length: 10 residues. Trimming cost V 4 bases and J 6 bases, with 1 base left between them. The V gene's germline CDR1 is SNHLY and CDR2 FYNNEI. CDR3 DNA sequence: TGTGCCAGCAGTGCCAATGAGCAGTTCTTC. This gives the protein CASSANEQFF.